These 24 T cell receptor beta chains came from one sample sequenced in a study of control samples from healthy donors and cancer patients. The protocol was immunoSEQ multiplex PCR, while the TCRdb copy is restricted to in-frame clones and leaves out a portion. The sample records fewer than 200,000 clones, 90% being singletons. The sequenced sample was blood. The receptors here all came from a woman in her forties or fifties in good health.

The V and J genes are TRBV3-1 (or the pseudogene TRBV3-2) and TRBJ1-2, with no clear D. The CDR3 runs to 15 residues. Germline V gives CDR1 LGHDT, CDR2 YNNKEL (reference sequence). Trimming stripped 3 bases from V and 7 bases from J, with 18 bases between. The CDR3 protein is CASSHSDRVRVGYTF. CDR3 DNA: TGTGCCAGCAGCCACTCTGACCGCGTTAGGGTTGGCTACACCTTC.

The V and J genes are TRBV6-5 and TRBJ2-2; D possibly matches TRBD1 or TRBD2 (6 bases each). Trimming took 10 bases from V and 2 from J, leaving 14 bases between them. This CDR3 is 14 amino acids long. CDR1 and CDR2 from the germline V gene are MNHEY and SVGAGI. The CDR3 DNA reads TGTGCCACAAGGGGGGAGGTAAACACCGGGGAGCTGTTTTTT. It encodes CATRGEVNTGELFF.

V and J are TRBV9 and TRBJ2-3; D may correspond to TRBD1 or TRBD2 (5 bases each). V dropped 7 bases and J dropped 0 bases, with 12 bases sitting between them. The CDR3 loop spans 14 amino acids. In germline, CDR1 is SGDLS, CDR2 YYNGEE. The CDR3 region is CASGTLTSTDTQYF. Written as DNA, the CDR3 is TGTGCCAGCGGGACCTTAACCAGCACAGATACGCAGTATTTT.

The rearrangement links TRBV27 to TRBJ1-3, with unresolved D. The CDR3 runs 13 residues. The V and J ends lost 6 bases and 4 bases respectively, with 10 bases between them. In germline, CDR1 is MNHEY, CDR2 SMNVEV (reference sequence). CDR3 amino acids: CASSFGTGNTIYF. The CDR3 DNA reads TGTGCCAGCAGCTTTGGAACGGGAAACACCATATATTTT.

The chain is built from TRBV30 and TRBJ2-7, with a weak D call TRBD1 (5 bases). The length of the CDR3 is 12 residues. Trimming cost V 3 bases and J 4 bases, with 10 bases left between them. Per the germline V gene, CDR1 is GTSNPN and CDR2 is SVGIG (reference sequence). CDR3 nucleotide sequence: TGTGCCTGGAGGGACAACAGGTACGAGCAGTACTTC. This codes for CAWRDNRYEQYF.

This clone was counted only a few times. The chain is built from TRBV5-6 and TRBJ2-2, with 7 nucleotides matching TRBD2. The CDR3 loop spans 16 amino acids. Germline lookup yields CDR1 SGHDT and CDR2 YYEEEE. V dropped 5 bases and J dropped 0; count of bases not matched to a gene: 7. CDR3 protein: CASRRGAGTNTGELFF. CDR3 in DNA: TGTGCCAGCAGAAGAGGAGCGGGGACGAACACCGGGGAGCTGTTTTTT. The full variable domain, rest sourced from reference TRBV5-6 and TRBJ2-2, is DAGVTQSPTHLIKTRGQQVTLRCSPKSGHDTVSWYQQALGQGPQFIFQYYEEEERQRGNFPDRFSGHQFPNYSSELNVNALLLGDSALYLCASRRGAGTNTGELFFGEGSRLTVL.

This sequence joins TRBV4-2 and TRBJ2-1; D not certain. Germline V CDR1 and CDR2: LGHNA, YNFKEQ. V lost 4 bases and J lost 0, with 13 bases in between. This CDR3 region has 16 residues. The CDR3 here is CASSLDASSSYNEQFF. For the CDR3, the DNA is TGTGCCAGCAGCCTGGACGCGAGTTCCTCCTACAATGAGCAGTTCTTC.

This clone was picked up a small number of times. The chain carries TRBV6-2 or TRBV6-3 and TRBJ1-5; D remains ambiguous. In germline, CDR1 is MNHEY, CDR2 SVGEGT. Trimming took 1 base from V and 6 from J, leaving 10 bases between them. This CDR3 spans 14 amino acids. CDR3 region: CASSYYATGQPQHF. The DNA for the CDR3 is TGTGCCAGCAGTTACTATGCAACGGGTCAGCCCCAGCATTTT.

The genes are TRBV10-3 and TRBJ1-4; no definite D call. Per germline, CDR1 ENHRY and CDR2 SYGVKD. The CDR3 covers 10 residues. Trimming left V 10 bases short and J 5 bases short, with 5 bases between. CDR3 in amino acids: CATGNEKLFF. The DNA of the CDR3 is TGTGCCACCGGGAATGAAAAACTGTTTTTT.

V and J are TRBV7-3 and TRBJ1-1, with D possibly being TRBD1 (6 bases). Germline V lookup: CDR1 SGHTA, CDR2 FQGTGA. Trimming pared 4 bases from V and 3 bases from J, leaving 15 bases between. The CDR3 is made up of 15 amino acids. CDR3 loop: CASSYKGGIDTEAFF. In nucleotides, the CDR3 is TGTGCCAGCAGCTATAAGGGGGGCATCGACACTGAAGCTTTCTTT. Drawing the rest from reference TRBV7-3 and TRBJ1-1, the complete variable domain is GAGVSQTPSNKVTEKGKYVELRCDPISGHTALYWYRQSLGQGPEFLIYFQGTGAADDSGLPNDRFFAVRPEGSVSTLKIQRTERGDSAVYLCASSYKGGIDTEAFFGQGTRLTVV.

The chain combines TRBV3-1 (or the pseudogene TRBV3-2) with TRBJ2-5; D gene uncertain. This CDR3 region has 14 residues. From germline, CDR1 is LGHDT and CDR2 YNNKEL (reference sequence). V shed 0 bases and J shed 5 bases, with 10 bases lying between them. CDR3 sequence reads: CASSQERFGETQYF. The CDR3 DNA reads TGTGCCAGCAGCCAAGAGAGGTTTGGGGAGACCCAGTACTTC.

The V and J genes are TRBV5-1 and TRBJ2-3; no reliable D call. V dropped 2 bases and J dropped 5 bases, with 6 bases sitting between them. CDR1 is SGHRS, CDR2 YFSETQ, per germline. The CDR3 length is 12 residues. The CDR3: CASSFNLDTQYF. The CDR3 nucleotides read TGCGCCAGCAGCTTCAACCTAGATACGCAGTATTTT.

The rearrangement joins TRBV5-4 to TRBJ1-3; D gene uncertain. V was shortened by 0 bases and J by 4 bases, with 5 bases between the two germline ends. Germline-derived CDR1 and CDR2 are SGHNT and YYREEE (reference sequence). This CDR3 comprises 13 residues. DNA for the CDR3: TGTGCCAGCAGCTTGGCCGGCGGAAACACCATATATTTT. The encoded protein is CASSLAGGNTIYF.

The chain employs TRBV19 and TRBJ1-3, with 7 nucleotides matching TRBD1. Germline V gene lookup returns CDR1 LNHDA and CDR2 SQIVND (reference sequence). Trimming at V came to 7 bases and at J to 0 bases, leaving 9 bases not matched to a gene. The CDR3 is 16 residues long. The CDR3 loop is CASIPQGRLSGNTIYF. The CDR3 bases are TGTGCCAGTATCCCACAGGGGCGGCTCTCTGGAAACACCATATATTTT.

This sequence joins TRBV9 and TRBJ2-1, with unresolved D. CDR1 and CDR2 (germline): SGDLS, YYNGEE. This CDR3 has 12 residues. V lost 0 bases and J 8 bases, leaving 6 bases between the germline ends. The CDR3, as DNA: TGTGCCAGCAGCGTAGACGAAGATGAGCAGTTCTTC. It encodes CASSVDEDEQFF.

This chain links TRBV28 with TRBJ1-4; a weak D match, TRBD1 (5 bases). The V end was cut by 3 bases, the J end by 4 bases, with 18 bases between. Germline V gene lookup returns CDR1 MDHEN and CDR2 SYDVKM. The CDR3 sequence is 17 residues long. The CDR3 loop reads CASSFDGEGQFNEKLFF. The DNA of the CDR3 is TGTGCCAGCAGTTTTGATGGGGAGGGGCAATTTAATGAAAAACTGTTTTTT.

The J gene is TRBJ1-5, the V gene TRBV20-1; tentative D call: TRBD1 (5 bases). The germline CDR1 and CDR2 sequences are DFQATT and SNEGSKA (reference sequence). V lost 3 bases to trimming and J lost 6 bases, with 12 bases between them. The CDR3 runs 13 residues. CDR3 sequence: CSASFGGAQPQHF. CDR3 DNA sequence: TGCAGTGCTAGTTTTGGGGGAGCTCAGCCCCAGCATTTT.

The J gene is TRBJ2-1, the V gene TRBV24-1; D is undetermined. V shed 0 bases and J shed 6 bases, with 11 bases lying between them. Looked up from germline, CDR1 is KGHDR and CDR2 is SFDVKD. The CDR3 has 15 residues. CDR3 bases: TGTGCCACCAGTGATTTGGCCAGCAAGGGCAATGAGCAGTTCTTC. Protein: CATSDLASKGNEQFF.

The table lists this clone with a few counts. The V and J genes are TRBV9 and TRBJ1-1, with D tentatively TRBD1 (5 bases). The V end lost 3 bases, the J end lost 6 bases, and 12 bases lay between the germline ends. The V gene's germline CDR1 is SGDLS and CDR2 YYNGEE. The CDR3 has 13 amino acids. The chain's CDR3 is CASSEERGPEAFF. The CDR3 bases are TGTGCCAGCAGCGAGGAGAGGGGCCCTGAAGCTTTCTTT.

V usage is TRBV14 and J usage is TRBJ1-3, with D unresolved. Germline-derived CDR1 and CDR2 are SGHDN and FVKESK. V was shortened by 4 bases and J by 4 bases, with 5 bases between the two germline ends. The CDR3 is 12 amino acids. The DNA of the CDR3 is TGTGCCAGCAGCCCCCCCGGAAACACCATATATTTT. It encodes CASSPPGNTIYF.

The chain uses TRBV7-9 and TRBJ1-4, with 7 bases matching TRBD1. The V gene end was trimmed by 5 bases and the J gene end by 4 bases; junction bases not matched to a gene: 7. The germline gives CDR1 SEHNR, CDR2 FQNEAQ (reference sequence). There are 15 residues in the CDR3. The CDR3 nucleotides read TGTGCCAGCAGCCGAACAGGGGACTTTAATGAAAAACTGTTTTTT. Translated, it gives CASSRTGDFNEKLFF. Drawing the rest from reference TRBV7-9 and TRBJ1-4, the complete variable domain is DTGVSQNPRHKITKRGQNVTFRCDPISEHNRLYWYRQTLGQGPEFLTYFQNEAQLEKSRLLSDRFSAERPKGSFSTLEIQRTEQGDSAMYLCASSRTGDFNEKLFFGSGTQLSVL.

This clone was picked up one time. This chain links TRBV28 with TRBJ2-5; 7 nucleotides line up with TRBD2. Per germline, CDR1 MDHEN and CDR2 SYDVKM. The ends lost 7 bases at V and 3 bases at J; junction bases unmatched: 2. The length of the CDR3 is 12 residues. Written as DNA, the CDR3 is TGTGCCAGCAACGCGGGGGAAGAGACCCAGTACTTC. This sequence encodes CASNAGEETQYF.

The table lists this clone with a count of one. This sequence joins TRBV28 and TRBJ1-2; 8 bases fit TRBD1. In germline, CDR1 is MDHEN, CDR2 SYDVKM. The CDR3 loop spans 17 amino acids. V trimming: 2 bases; J trimming: 0 bases; junction bases outside the gene matches: 8. CDR3 coding DNA: TGTGCCAGCAGTTTACATCCAGGGGGCGTATCTAACTATGGCTACACCTTC. It specifies CASSLHPGGVSNYGYTF.

V usage is TRBV6-6 and J usage is TRBJ2-3, with 11 bases matching TRBD2. Unmatched junction bases numbered 3, after V lost 5 bases and J lost 5 bases. CDR3 size: 14 residues. Germline V gene sequence: CDR1 MNHNY, CDR2 SVGAGI (reference sequence). CDR3 bases: TGTGCCAGCAGTGGGGGGACTAGCGGAGATACGCAGTATTTT. It codes for CASSGGTSGDTQYF.